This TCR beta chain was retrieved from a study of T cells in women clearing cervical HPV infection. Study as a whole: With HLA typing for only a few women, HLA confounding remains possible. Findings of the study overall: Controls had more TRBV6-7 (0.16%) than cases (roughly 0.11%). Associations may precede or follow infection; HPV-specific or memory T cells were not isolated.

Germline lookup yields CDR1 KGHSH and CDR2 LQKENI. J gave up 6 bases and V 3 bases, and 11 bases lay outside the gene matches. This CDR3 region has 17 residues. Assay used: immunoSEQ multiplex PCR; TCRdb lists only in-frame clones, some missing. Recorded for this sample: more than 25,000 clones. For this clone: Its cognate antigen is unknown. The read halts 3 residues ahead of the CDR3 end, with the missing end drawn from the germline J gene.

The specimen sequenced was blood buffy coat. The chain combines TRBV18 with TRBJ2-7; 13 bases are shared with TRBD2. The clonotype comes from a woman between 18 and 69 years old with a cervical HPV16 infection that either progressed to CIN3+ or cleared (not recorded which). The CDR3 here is CASSPMRGLAGVVEQYF. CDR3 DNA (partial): TGTGCCAGCTCACCGATGAGAGGACTAGCGGGGGTAGTCGAG.